A single T cell receptor (beta chain) is shown here with its context. The sample is drawn from a study of PD-1 blockade in classical Hodgkin lymphoma. Documented time point: newly diagnosed, previously untreated cHL patient sample. The authors purified CD4+ T cells from thawed PBMCs by magnetic negative selection. Clones were read by immunoSEQ multiplex PCR, and TCRdb kept only the in-frame ones, dropping some. The data contain 20,000 to 25,000 clones, approximately 91% of them singletons. The CDR3 is 17 amino acids. V shed 2 bases, J shed 4 bases, and the junction held 11 bases outside the gene matches. Germline assignment: CDR1 SGHRS and CDR2 YFSETQ.

The source is a human donor with classical Hodgkin lymphoma. V and J are TRBV5-1 and TRBJ2-7, with 11 bases identical to TRBD2. Sequenced: CD4+ T cells from blood. The CDR3 spells CASSFGTSGPLRYEQYF. For the CDR3, the DNA is TGCGCCAGCAGCTTCGGGACTAGCGGCCCTCTGAGGTACGAGCAGTACTTC.